This TCR beta chain came from a study of shared clonotypes between healthy human individuals. The protocol was immunoSEQ multiplex PCR, while the TCRdb copy is restricted to in-frame clones and leaves out a portion. This repertoire shows more than 1,200,000 clones, 98% to 99% found once; its top ten account for approximately 0.4%. The TCR was taken from a young man in good health. The sequencing sample was made of naive CD4+ T cells sorted from blood. Specified subset: CD45RA+ positively selected.

The CDR3 region is CASRQGSQPQHF. CDR3 DNA: TGTGCCAGCAGACAGGGTAGTCAGCCCCAGCATTTT. J is TRBJ1-5 and V is TRBV28; D may be TRBD1 (6 bases). The ends were cut back, 6 bases at V and 6 bases at J, with 9 bases in the middle. This CDR3 is 12 amino acids long. Germline CDR1 reads MDHEN; CDR2 reads SYDVKM.